These 30 T cell receptor beta chains were sequenced from one sample in a study of cytomegalovirus exposure and HLA in healthy donors. PCR primers comprised 60 Vbeta and 13 Jbeta primers. The assay was immunoSEQ multiplex PCR, and TCRdb's table has in-frame clones only and misses some. The sample holds over 100,000 clones; 77% are singletons and the top ten take 10% to 11%. The sequenced sample consisted of PBMCs. The receptors derive from a man aged 35 to 55 in good health and CMV-seropositive.

The rearrangement joins TRBV28 to TRBJ1-2, with D unclear. V dropped 6 bases and J dropped 7 bases, with 15 bases sitting between them. Germline loops: CDR1 MDHEN, CDR2 SYDVKM. The CDR3 extends over 13 amino acids. The CDR3 sequence: CASSALLQFGYTF. The CDR3 DNA sequence: TGTGCCAGCAGCGCCTTATTACAGTTTGGCTACACCTTC.

The rearrangement joins TRBV7-9 to TRBJ2-1, with TRBD2 matching over 8 bases. The CDR3 spans 15 residues. V lost 5 bases to trimming and J lost 5 bases; unmatched junction nucleotides: 8. In germline, CDR1 is SEHNR, CDR2 FQNEAQ (reference sequence). The CDR3 spells CASSDSAGVNNEQFF. The CDR3 region has the DNA TGTGCCAGCAGCGACTCAGCGGGGGTCAACAATGAGCAGTTCTTC.

This clone was seen only once. The rearrangement links TRBV6-4 to TRBJ2-1; TRBD2 agrees at 10 bases. The ends lost 0 bases at V and 2 bases at J; junction bases unmatched: 1. CDR3 length equals 16 residues. Germline V gene data show CDR1 as MRHNA and CDR2 as SNTAGT. CDR3 sequence reads: CASSDSTSGAYNEQFF. The DNA of the CDR3 is TGTGCCAGCAGTGACTCTACTAGCGGGGCCTACAATGAGCAGTTCTTC.

This chain joins TRBV5-4 and TRBJ2-7; 7 bases match TRBD2. The CDR3 has 14 amino acids. Trimming took 0 bases from V and 0 from J; bases not matched to a gene: 0. Looked up from germline, CDR1 is SGHNT and CDR2 is YYREEE (reference sequence). CDR3 amino acids: CASSLGGSSYEQYF. The CDR3 coding sequence is TGTGCCAGCAGCTTGGGCGGGAGCTCCTACGAGCAGTACTTC.

This chain uses TRBV4-1 with TRBJ2-5; D might be TRBD2 (7 bases). Trimming removed 4 bases from V and 2 bases from J, with 11 bases in between. CDR3 length: 14 residues. Germline values: CDR1 MGHRA, CDR2 YSYEKL. CDR3 coding DNA: TGCGCCAGCAGCCTCAAGGGGGGGCAAGAGACCCAGTACTTC. This translates into CASSLKGGQETQYF.

The rearrangement joins TRBV5-4 to TRBJ2-3; D is possibly TRBD1 (5 bases). Germline values: CDR1 SGHNT, CDR2 YYREEE (reference sequence). This CDR3 region has 12 residues. Deletions cut 7 bases from V and 3 bases from J, with 9 bases between. The CDR3 DNA reads as TGTGCCAGCTCCCCAGGGACAGATACGCAGTATTTT. Translating gives CASSPGTDTQYF. The variable domain in full, with the rest retrieved from reference TRBV5-4 and TRBJ2-3, is ETGVTQSPTHLIKTRGQQVTLRCSSQSGHNTVSWYQQALGQGPQFIFQYYREEENGRGNFPPRFSGLQFPNYSSELNVNALELDDSALYLCASSPGTDTQYFGPGTRLTVL.

The chain couples TRBV6-4 to TRBJ2-6, with D tentatively TRBD1 (6 bases). The CDR3 spans 16 residues. V dropped 5 bases and J dropped 4 bases, with 15 bases sitting between them. Germline V gives CDR1 MRHNA, CDR2 SNTAGT. The CDR3 loop is CASSFNRADGANVLTF. The CDR3 coding sequence is TGTGCCAGCAGTTTTAACAGGGCGGACGGGGCCAACGTCCTGACTTTC.

V gene TRBV27 combines with J gene TRBJ1-2; D is perhaps TRBD1 (6 bases). Per germline, CDR1 MNHEY and CDR2 SMNVEV (reference sequence). Trimming cost V 3 bases and J 3 bases, with 14 bases left between them. The CDR3 consists of 15 residues. CDR3 in DNA: TGTGCCAGCAGTTTCTTCCGGGACATCCACTATGGCTACACCTTC. Protein product: CASSFFRDIHYGYTF.

This clone has a handful of counts. V usage is TRBV5-4 and J usage is TRBJ1-4; 11 nucleotides agree with TRBD1. V lost 4 bases to trimming and J lost 1 base; unmatched junction nucleotides: 6. Germline CDR1 is SGHNT and CDR2 is YYREEE (reference sequence). The CDR3 is 17 amino acids. CDR3 DNA: TGTGCCAGCAGCCCCGGGACAGGGGGACAAACTAATGAAAAACTGTTTTTT. Residues: CASSPGTGGQTNEKLFF.

The V call is TRBV27, the J call TRBJ2-1, with 10 bases identical to TRBD1. V lost 4 bases and J lost 4; bases outside the gene matches: 13. Per the germline V gene, CDR1 is MNHEY and CDR2 is SMNVEV (reference sequence). The CDR3 is 18 amino acids. The CDR3: CASSSLTGGPTLYNEQFF. CDR3 nucleotide sequence: TGTGCCAGCAGTTCCCTGACAGGGGGCCCCACCTTATACAATGAGCAGTTCTTC.

Only a few counts were recorded for this clone. The gene calls are TRBV28 and TRBJ1-2; D unclear. CDR1 and CDR2 (germline): MDHEN, SYDVKM. This CDR3 contains 15 residues. V was clipped by 6 bases and J by 4 bases, with 18 bases between them. The CDR3 DNA sequence: TGTGCCAGCAGGCCCTCAGCGGGCGCCTCCTATGGCTACACCTTC. As protein: CASRPSAGASYGYTF.

This clone was recorded a few times. The chain joins TRBV18 to TRBJ2-1; D possibly corresponds to TRBD2 (6 bases). Looked up from germline, CDR1 is KGHSH and CDR2 is LQKENI. The length of the CDR3 is 16 residues. The V end was cut by 2 bases, the J end by 4 bases, with 15 bases between. The CDR3 sequence is CASSPSGVGGYNEQFF. The CDR3 DNA reads as TGTGCCAGCTCACCATCGGGGGTAGGCGGGTACAATGAGCAGTTCTTC.

This rearrangement joins TRBV10-3 to TRBJ1-4; no definite D call. V dropped 6 bases and J dropped 6 bases, with 11 bases sitting between them. CDR1 ENHRY and CDR2 SYGVKD come from the germline V gene. This CDR3 comprises 13 residues. The CDR3 spells CAISPGMDEKLFF. CDR3 DNA sequence: TGTGCCATCAGCCCGGGGATGGATGAAAAACTGTTTTTT.

The chain joins TRBV6-5 to TRBJ2-5; D is unclear. CDR1 and CDR2 from the germline V gene are MNHEY and SVGAGI. The CDR3 covers 11 residues. Between the trimmed V and J ends, which lost 8 bases and 5 bases, there was a span of 9 bases. CDR3 region: CASSRQETQYF. For the CDR3, the DNA is TGTGCCAGCTCTAGGCAGGAGACCCAGTACTTC.

The chain links TRBV11-2 to TRBJ1-2; D perhaps matches TRBD1 (6 bases). Trimming shortened V by 5 bases and J by 2 bases, and 21 bases separated the two germline ends. Germline V gene sequence: CDR1 SGHAT, CDR2 FQNNGV. CDR3 length: 17 residues. The CDR3 DNA reads as TGTGCCAGCAGCGATCAGCGGGGGCACGAAGACAACTATGGCTACACCTTC. It specifies CASSDQRGHEDNYGYTF.

The chain links TRBV7-2 to TRBJ2-2, with 11 bases identical to TRBD1. J was trimmed by 4 bases and V by 8 bases; bases with no gene match: 6. CDR1 is SGHTA and CDR2 is FQGNSA in the germline V gene. CDR3 length equals 15 residues. The DNA for the CDR3 is TGTGCCAGCGGATCCGGGACAGGGGGCACCGGGGAGCTGTTTTTT. Its translation is CASGSGTGGTGELFF.

This clone turned up a few times. The chain links TRBV7-2 to TRBJ2-5; maybe TRBD1 (5 bases). The closer fit of TRBJ2-7 to the DNA end suggests the J call may be wrong. There are 15 residues in the CDR3. CDR1 is SGHTA, CDR2 FQGNSA, per germline. The CDR3 DNA is TGTGCCAGCAGCTTAGGAGGTATCAGGGCCTACGAGCAGTACTTC. Amino acids: CASSLGGIRAYEQYF.

The CDR3 reads CAWSPPDRESAPQHF. DNA for the CDR3: TGTGCCTGGAGTCCCCCCGACAGGGAAAGTGCGCCCCAGCATTTT. The chain uses TRBV30 and TRBJ1-5, with 7 bases fitting TRBD1. Germline trimming cut 2 bases from V and 9 bases from J; bases unmatched to any gene: 13. The CDR3 is 15 residues long. Germline V CDR1 and CDR2: GTSNPN, SVGIG (reference sequence).

The CDR3 DNA reads TGTGCCAGCAGCCGTCGAGGGGGTTACTACGAGCAGTACTTC. Its protein product is CASSRRGGYYEQYF. The rearrangement uses TRBV27 and TRBJ2-7, with D possibly TRBD1 on 6 matching bases. The CDR3 loop spans 14 amino acids. V was shortened by 6 bases and J by 3 bases, with 15 bases between the two germline ends. The V gene's germline CDR1 is MNHEY and CDR2 SMNVEV (reference sequence).

This clone was seen more than once but under ten times. The V call is TRBV4-3, the J call TRBJ2-3; 7 bases align to TRBD1. Looked up from germline, CDR1 is LGHNA and CDR2 is YSLEER. This CDR3 contains 13 residues. V lost 3 bases and J lost 7; bases outside the gene matches: 4. The CDR3 DNA reads TGCGCCAGCAGCCATGCAGGGGGTAATACGCAGTATTTT. This sequence encodes CASSHAGGNTQYF.

The chain carries TRBV28 and TRBJ1-4, with 8 positions matching TRBD1. CDR1 and CDR2 from the germline V gene are MDHEN and SYDVKM. J was trimmed by 8 bases and V by 5 bases; bases with no gene match: 25. The length of the CDR3 is 20 residues. For the CDR3, the DNA is TGTGCCAGCAGTCCTCAGAACGTCCCGGGACAGGACCGGGGGCGGGAAAAACTGTTTTTT. It yields the protein CASSPQNVPGQDRGREKLFF. The complete variable domain, with remaining parts taken from reference TRBV28 and TRBJ1-4, reads DVKVTQSSRYLVKRTGEKVFLECVQDMDHENMFWYRQDPGLGLRLIYFSYDVKMKEKGDIPEGYSVSREKKERFSLILESASTNQTSMYLCASSPQNVPGQDRGREKLFFGSGTQLSVL.

V gene TRBV7-9 combines with J gene TRBJ2-2; TRBD2 matches 8 bases. The CDR3 covers 15 residues. In germline, CDR1 is SEHNR, CDR2 FQNEAQ (reference sequence). V shed 5 bases and J 6 bases; nucleotides not matched to a gene: 8. This CDR3 reads CASSERGILAGELFF. CDR3 in DNA: TGTGCCAGCAGCGAGCGGGGGATATTGGCCGGGGAGCTGTTTTTT.

Note on this clone: A read error may account for a junction end that differs from germline. J is TRBJ2-4 and V is TRBV19; tentatively, D is TRBD2 (5 bases). CDR3 size: 16 residues. Germline values: CDR1 LNHDA, CDR2 SQIVND (reference sequence). The chain's CDR3 is CASKGNLRGSRNSQYF. DNA of the CDR3: TGTGCCAGTAAAGGGAACTTGAGAGGGTCTAGGAACAGTCAGTACTTC.

The chain recombines TRBV4-3 with TRBJ2-3; 7 bases match TRBD2. V gave up 0 bases and J gave up 10 bases; unmatched junction bases: 4. The germline gives CDR1 LGHNA, CDR2 YSLEER. The length of the CDR3 is 13 residues. Here the CDR3 reads CASSQDLAEAQYF. CDR3 DNA sequence: TGCGCCAGCAGCCAAGACCTAGCGGAAGCGCAGTATTTT.

The chain combines TRBV4-2 with TRBJ2-1, with D perhaps TRBD2 (5 bases). Germline CDR1 is LGHNA and CDR2 is YNFKEQ. Deletions cut 0 bases from V and 9 bases from J, with 9 bases between. This CDR3 comprises 13 residues. CDR3: CASSQDMGSEQFF. Written as DNA, the CDR3 is TGTGCCAGCAGCCAAGACATGGGGAGTGAGCAGTTCTTC.

This rearrangement joins TRBV5-1 to TRBJ1-6, with D maybe TRBD1 (5 bases). Trimming stripped 4 bases from V and 4 bases from J, with 15 bases between. Germline loops: CDR1 SGHRS, CDR2 YFSETQ. The CDR3 totals 16 residues. CDR3 residues: CASSSQGSGYNSPLHF. CDR3 DNA: TGCGCCAGCAGCAGTCAGGGATCTGGTTATAATTCACCCCTCCACTTT.

V and J are TRBV4-1 and TRBJ2-3, with 7 bases aligning to TRBD2. Germline V gene data show CDR1 as MGHRA and CDR2 as YSYEKL. J lost 3 bases, V lost 0 bases, and 15 bases had no gene match. The CDR3 is 19 amino acids. CDR3 in amino acids: CASSQERVLSGGWTDTQYF. The CDR3 DNA is TGCGCCAGCAGCCAAGAAAGGGTGTTATCGGGGGGTTGGACAGATACGCAGTATTTT.

This clone was detected many times. The V gene is TRBV18, the J gene TRBJ2-2; 10 bases map to TRBD1. The germline V gene encodes CDR1 KGHSH and CDR2 LQKENI. The CDR3 runs to 15 residues. The V segment lost 4 bases and the J segment 4 bases; nucleotides outside the gene matches: 3. The CDR3: CASSQGQGSTGELFF. Here the CDR3 DNA reads TGTGCCAGCTCACAGGGACAGGGGAGCACCGGGGAGCTGTTTTTT.

This chain links TRBV4-1 with TRBJ2-5; D ambiguous. Germline CDR1 and CDR2: MGHRA and YSYEKL. CDR3 size: 15 residues. The V and J ends lost 1 base and 9 bases respectively, with 18 bases between them. In nucleotides, the CDR3 is TGCGCCAGCAGCCAAGTCTCCCAGAACCGGGTTGCCCAGTACTTC. This codes for CASSQVSQNRVAQYF.

This clone has more than one count but fewer than ten. The chain combines TRBV5-5 with TRBJ1-2, with D possibly TRBD1 on 5 matching bases. Germline values: CDR1 SGHKS, CDR2 YYEKEE (reference sequence). Trimming stripped 0 bases from V and 4 bases from J, with 10 bases between. The CDR3 spans 14 residues. CDR3 sequence reads: CASSLAQGSYGYTF. CDR3 coding DNA: TGTGCCAGCAGCTTGGCTCAGGGCAGCTATGGCTACACCTTC.